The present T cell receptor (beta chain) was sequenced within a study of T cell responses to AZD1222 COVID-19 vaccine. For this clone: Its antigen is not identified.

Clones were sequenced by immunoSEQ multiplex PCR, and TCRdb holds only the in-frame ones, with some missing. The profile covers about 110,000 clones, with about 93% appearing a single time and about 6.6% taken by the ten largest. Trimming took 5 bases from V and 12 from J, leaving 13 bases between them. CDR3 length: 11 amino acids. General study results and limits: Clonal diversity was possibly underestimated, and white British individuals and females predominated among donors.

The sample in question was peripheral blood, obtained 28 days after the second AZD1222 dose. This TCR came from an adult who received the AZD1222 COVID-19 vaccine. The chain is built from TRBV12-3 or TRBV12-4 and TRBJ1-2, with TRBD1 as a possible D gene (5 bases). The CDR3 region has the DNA TGTGCCAGCAGTACAGGACCGTGGAACACCTTC. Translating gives CASSTGPWNTF.